This is a list of T cell receptor beta chains from one sample in a study of blood T cell repertoires in COVID-19. Only in-frame clones appear in the TCRdb table, and some are missing; sequencing was by immunoSEQ multiplex PCR. Among about 150,000 clones listed, around four fifths were seen once. What was sequenced was peripheral blood. Receptor source: a woman over 75 with acute or convalescent COVID-19. Each CDR3 is given with its conserved first and last residue. The D gene is left open where the match is weak. Where a row states a size, it is once, few, many or the class of an expanded clone; other rows omit it.

d_call | clone_size | j_call | v_call | cdr3_nt | cdr3_aa
- | - | TRBJ2-3 | TRBV6-5 | TGTGCCAGCAGGACCCTGGGGCAGAGGTGGGGTACGCAGTATTTT | CASRTLGQRWGTQYF
- | - | TRBJ1-3 | TRBV9 | TGTGCCAGCAGCGTAGGAACAGACTCTGGAAACACCATATATTTT | CASSVGTDSGNTIYF
- | - | TRBJ1-2 | TRBV21-1 | TGTGCCAGCAGCAATTTGTCAGGAACCTTCTATGGCTACACCTTC | CASSNLSGTFYGYTF
- | - | TRBJ1-4 | TRBV6-1 | TGTGCCAGCAGTAAAGAGCCGGGGGGGGCAACTAATGAAAAACTGTTTTTT | CASSKEPGGATNEKLFF
TRBD1 | - | TRBJ1-1 | TRBV19 | TGTGCCAGTAGTATCACCGGGACAGGGGTCACTGAAGCTTTCTTT | CASSITGTGVTEAFF
- | - | TRBJ2-1 | TRBV28 | TGTGCCAGCAGTTTAGGGCGCATGTATGATGAGCAGTTCTTC | CASSLGRMYDEQFF
- | - | TRBJ1-5 | TRBV3-1/TRBV3-2 | TGTGCCAGCAGCCAAAACAGGTCTCCGCCCCAGCATTTT | CASSQNRSPPQHF
TRBD1 | once | TRBJ2-5 | TRBV5-1 | TGCGCCAGCAGCTTACAACAGGGGGAGACCCAGTACTTC | CASSLQQGETQYF
TRBD1 | few | TRBJ2-7 | TRBV6-5 | TGTGCCAGCAGGAGGGACAGGGTGCCCTACGAGCAGTACTTC | CASRRDRVPYEQYF
TRBD2 | - | TRBJ2-3 | TRBV4-3 | TGCGCCAGCAGCCCAGGGACTAGCGGGGGGTATACGCAGTATTTT | CASSPGTSGGYTQYF
- | once | TRBJ1-5 | TRBV18 | TGTGCCAGCTCACCAATGACGCTGGAGGATAGCAATCAGCCCCAGCATTTT | CASSPMTLEDSNQPQHF
TRBD2 | - | TRBJ2-7 | TRBV11-2 | TGTGCCAGCAGCGAAGCGGGACGGCCCTACGAGCAGTACTTC | CASSEAGRPYEQYF
TRBD2 | - | TRBJ2-2 | TRBV19 | TGTGCCAGTAGTACCCCCCTGGCTAGCGGGAGTTTGAGGGGGGAGCTGTTTTTT | CASSTPLASGSLRGELFF
- | - | TRBJ2-7 | TRBV5-6 | TGTGCCAGCAGCTTGGATGGCAGGGGATCCGACGAGCAGTACTTC | CASSLDGRGSDEQYF
TRBD2 | once | TRBJ2-3 | TRBV2 | TGTGCCAGCGGACTAGCGGGGGACCCACGGGATACGCAGTATTTT | CASGLAGDPRDTQYF
TRBD1 | - | TRBJ1-2 | TRBV6-2/TRBV6-3 | TGTGCCAGCAGTCAACGGACAGGGCTGAACTATGGCTACACCTTC | CASSQRTGLNYGYTF
TRBD1 | once | TRBJ2-1 | TRBV7-3 | TGTGCCAGCAGCATCCAGGGGGCTAGTGAGCAGTTCTTC | CASSIQGASEQFF
- | - | TRBJ1-5 | TRBV28 | TGTGCCAGCAGTTTGAGGGTAACTTGGCAGCCCCAGCATTTT | CASSLRVTWQPQHF
TRBD1 | - | TRBJ1-4 | TRBV4-1 | TGCGCCAGCAGCCCGGACAGGGTGGTGGCTAATGAAAAACTGTTTTTT | CASSPDRVVANEKLFF
TRBD2 | - | TRBJ2-1 | TRBV9 | TGTGCCAGCAGCGCCCCCGGGACTAGCGAAGAAAGCTACAATGAGCAGTTCTTC | CASSAPGTSEESYNEQFF
TRBD2 | - | TRBJ2-3 | TRBV27 | TGTGCCAGCATCGGGACTAGCGGTAGCACAGATACGCAGTATTTT | CASIGTSGSTDTQYF
- | - | TRBJ1-4 | TRBV30 | TGTGCCTGGAGCACGGACGGACTAGGGGAAAAACTGTTTTTT | CAWSTDGLGEKLFF
TRBD1 | - | TRBJ1-6 | TRBV11-2 | TGTGCCAGCCGGGACAGGGGTGAATCACCCCTCCACTTT | CASRDRGESPLHF
TRBD1 | - | TRBJ2-7 | TRBV9 | TGTGCCAGCAGCGTCGGGACAGCAGTCCCACCGCTCTCCTACGAGCAGTACTTC | CASSVGTAVPPLSYEQYF
- | few | TRBJ2-1 | TRBV5-1 | TGCGCCAGCAGCTCTGGGCTTGAGCAGTTCTTC | CASSSGLEQFF
- | - | TRBJ1-5 | TRBV6-5 | TGTGCCACCCGGTACGGGGTCTTCGACAATCAGCCCCAGCATTTT | CATRYGVFDNQPQHF
TRBD1 | - | TRBJ1-1 | TRBV6-1 | TGTGCCAGCAGTGACAATAGGGGACAGGGCAGCACTGAAGCTTTCTTT | CASSDNRGQGSTEAFF
- | - | TRBJ2-7 | TRBV13 | TGTGCCAGCAGCTTAAGGCCCCAGGAGGGTGAGCAGTACTTC | CASSLRPQEGEQYF
TRBD2 | - | TRBJ2-3 | TRBV5-6 | TGTGCCAGCAGCGCCGGGAGGGGCCCCACAGATACGCAGTATTTT | CASSAGRGPTDTQYF
TRBD1 | - | TRBJ1-2 | TRBV28 | TGTGCCAGCAGGACGGGACAGGGGTATGGCTACACCTTC | CASRTGQGYGYTF
- | - | TRBJ1-5 | TRBV5-5 | TGTGCCAGCAGTACCGGGGTCCTATATAGCAATCAGCCCCAGCATTTT | CASSTGVLYSNQPQHF
TRBD2 | once | TRBJ2-3 | TRBV19 | TGTGCCAGTAGTATTATAGCGGGAAGCACAGATACGCAGTATTTT | CASSIIAGSTDTQYF
TRBD1 | once | TRBJ1-1 | TRBV6-5 | TGTGCCAGCAGTCGCAACAGGGGGAACACTGAAGCTTTCTTT | CASSRNRGNTEAFF
TRBD2 | - | TRBJ2-2 | TRBV14 | TGTGCCAGCAGCCAAACGAGCGGGACGGGCACCGGGGAGCTGTTTTTT | CASSQTSGTGTGELFF
- | - | TRBJ1-4 | TRBV5-1 | TGCGCCAGCAGCCCTAAAGGACACCTTGGTAGCACTAATGAAAAACTGTTTTTT | CASSPKGHLGSTNEKLFF
- | - | TRBJ1-6 | TRBV19 | TGTGCCAGTAGGGGAGAACAGGGCTCCTATAATTCACCCCTCCACTTT | CASRGEQGSYNSPLHF
TRBD1 | - | TRBJ2-1 | TRBV2 | TGTGCCAGCAGTGAAAGGGGGCAACCATACAATGAGCAGTTCTTC | CASSERGQPYNEQFF
- | - | TRBJ1-4 | TRBV18 | TGTGCCAGCTCACCTACAACGAGGGAATCTAATGAAAAACTGTTTTTT | CASSPTTRESNEKLFF
TRBD2 | - | TRBJ2-5 | TRBV29-1 | TGCAGCGTTATAACTAGCGGACAAGAGACCCAGTACTTC | CSVITSGQETQYF
TRBD1 | - | TRBJ2-6 | TRBV27 | TGTGCCAGCAGTCGCCTCGGGACAGACTCTGGGGCCAACGTCCTGACTTTC | CASSRLGTDSGANVLTF
- | few | TRBJ1-4 | TRBV6-1 | TGTGCCAGCAGTGAGTCAGGGTATGAAAAACTGTTTTTT | CASSESGYEKLFF
- | - | TRBJ2-5 | TRBV28 | TGTGCCAGCAGCAAAGGGGGGGGTCTTAGAGAGACCCAGTACTTC | CASSKGGGLRETQYF
- | - | TRBJ2-2 | TRBV10-3 | TGTGCCATCCAAGGGGCGGGGGAGCTGTTTTTT | CAIQGAGELFF
- | few | TRBJ2-4 | TRBV2 | TGTGCCAGCAGTGAACAGGGGCACAGAAACATTCAGTACTTC | CASSEQGHRNIQYF
TRBD1 | - | TRBJ1-2 | TRBV28 | TGTGCCAGCAGCCCGGGACAGGGGGTTGGTGGCTACACCTTC | CASSPGQGVGGYTF